The clone carrying this T cell receptor beta chain occurred once. Its antigen is not known. This record comes from a study of CD8 T cells in ankylosing spondylitis. TCRdb analysed the 5' RACE reads with MiXCR anew, one entry per CDR3 protein. The sample contains roughly 470,000 distinct CDR3 sequences, about 25% of which appear only once. Study findings and constraints: A TCR beta motif of 7 to 9 highly homologous variants seemed to mark ankylosing spondylitis blood.

The clonotype was recovered from a male donor with ankylosing spondylitis. Input material: blood, either unsorted or a sorted T cell fraction (not recorded which).

DNA of the CDR3: TGCAGTGCTTGGGGGAGGGTCCAAGAGACCCAGTACTTC. Its protein product is CSAWGRVQETQYF. The gene calls are TRBV20-1 and TRBJ2-5, with 7 bases matching TRBD2. The CDR3 has 13 residues. Germline CDR1 DFQATT, CDR2 SNEGSKA (reference sequence). J gave up 1 base and V 5 bases, and 4 bases lay outside the gene matches.